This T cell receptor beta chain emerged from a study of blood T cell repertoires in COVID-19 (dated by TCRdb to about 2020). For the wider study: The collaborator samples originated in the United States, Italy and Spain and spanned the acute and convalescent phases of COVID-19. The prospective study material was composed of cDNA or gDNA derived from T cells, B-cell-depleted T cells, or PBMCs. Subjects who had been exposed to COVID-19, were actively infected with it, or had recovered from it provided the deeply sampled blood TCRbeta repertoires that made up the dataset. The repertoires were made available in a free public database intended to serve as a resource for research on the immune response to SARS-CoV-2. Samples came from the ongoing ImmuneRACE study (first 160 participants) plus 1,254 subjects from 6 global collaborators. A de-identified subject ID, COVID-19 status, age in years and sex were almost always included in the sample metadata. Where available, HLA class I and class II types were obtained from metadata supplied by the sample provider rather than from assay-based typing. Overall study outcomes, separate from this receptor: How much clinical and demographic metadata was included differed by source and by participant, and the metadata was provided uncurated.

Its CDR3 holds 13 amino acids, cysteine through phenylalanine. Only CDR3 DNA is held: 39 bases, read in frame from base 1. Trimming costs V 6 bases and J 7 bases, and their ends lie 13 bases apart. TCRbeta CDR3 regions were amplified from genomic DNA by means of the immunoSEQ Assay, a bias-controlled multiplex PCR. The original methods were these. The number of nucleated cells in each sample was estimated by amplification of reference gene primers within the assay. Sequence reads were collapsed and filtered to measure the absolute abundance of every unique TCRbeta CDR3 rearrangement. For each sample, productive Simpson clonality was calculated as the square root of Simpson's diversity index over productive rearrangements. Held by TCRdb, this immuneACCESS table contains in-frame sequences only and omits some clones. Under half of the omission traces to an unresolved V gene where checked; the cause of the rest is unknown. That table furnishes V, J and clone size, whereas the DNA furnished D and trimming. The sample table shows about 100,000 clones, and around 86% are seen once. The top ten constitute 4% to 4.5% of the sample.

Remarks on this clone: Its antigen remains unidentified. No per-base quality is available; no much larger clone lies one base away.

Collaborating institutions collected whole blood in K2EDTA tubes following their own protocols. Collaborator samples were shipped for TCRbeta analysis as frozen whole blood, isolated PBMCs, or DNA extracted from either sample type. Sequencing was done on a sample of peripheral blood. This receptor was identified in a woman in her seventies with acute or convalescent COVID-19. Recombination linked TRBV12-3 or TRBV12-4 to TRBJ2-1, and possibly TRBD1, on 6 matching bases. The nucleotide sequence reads TGTGCCAGCAGCCACGGACAGTTAAATGAGCAGTTCTTC. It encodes CASSHGQLNEQFF.